Following are 13 T cell receptor beta chains from one sample sequenced in a study of human T cells and chemical hapten exposure. Indicated time point: patch test 1, 2 weeks after DPC sensitization. Treatment indicated: therapeutic diphenylcyclopropenone sensitization with weekly scalp DPC. One entry per CDR3 protein results from TCRdb running MiXCR on the RACE reads. The sample includes more than 150,000 distinct CDR3 sequences, roughly 15% of them seen just once. Sequences were derived from whole blood, sampled in connection with sensitization to the hapten diphenylcyclopropenone (DPC). All receptors come from a woman aged 25 to 39 with alopecia areata. Some clones in this sample may be carry-over from other donors' samples.

The CDR3 DNA is TGTGCCTGGAGTGTGTTCCTACCCACAGATACGCAGTATTTT. Translation gives CAWSVFLPTDTQYF. This sequence joins TRBV30 and TRBJ2-3; D uncertain. The germline V gene encodes CDR1 GTSNPN and CDR2 SVGIG (reference sequence). This CDR3 is built from 14 residues. Deletions cut 0 bases from V and 2 bases from J, with 9 bases between.

The V call is TRBV11-2, the J call TRBJ2-2, with TRBD1 matching over 7 bases. V shed 5 bases and J 0 bases; nucleotides not matched to a gene: 3. This CDR3 has 15 residues. Germline V gene lookup returns CDR1 SGHAT and CDR2 FQNNGV. The CDR3 DNA is TGTGCCAGCAGCCGGGACAGATCGAACACCGGGGAGCTGTTTTTT. Amino acid sequence: CASSRDRSNTGELFF.

The J gene is TRBJ2-7, the V gene TRBV18; possible D gene TRBD1, 6 bases. V dropped 3 bases and J dropped 2 bases, with 11 bases sitting between them. CDR1 and CDR2 (germline): KGHSH, LQKENI. CDR3 length: 14 amino acids. This chain's CDR3 is CASSPNQGTYEQYF. CDR3 nucleotide sequence: TGTGCCAGCTCACCGAACCAGGGGACCTACGAGCAGTACTTC.

This sequence joins TRBV20-1 and TRBJ2-1, with a possible D match to TRBD2 (6 bases). The CDR3 contains 13 residues. Germline V gene data show CDR1 as DFQATT and CDR2 as SNEGSKA (reference sequence). V lost 7 bases, J lost 4 bases, and 14 bases lay in between. This chain's CDR3 is CSVEVAVYNEQFF. In DNA, the CDR3 is TGCAGTGTGGAAGTAGCGGTTTACAATGAGCAGTTCTTC.

This clonotype has only a few counts. The chain recombines TRBV27 with TRBJ1-1, with D possibly being TRBD1 (6 bases). The length of the CDR3 is 13 residues. Trimming shortened V by 6 bases and J by 6 bases, and 14 bases separated the two germline ends. CDR1 is MNHEY and CDR2 is SMNVEV in the germline V gene (reference sequence). CDR3 nucleotide sequence: TGTGCCAGCAGACGTACAGGGAGGGCTGAAGCTTTCTTT. This translates into CASRRTGRAEAFF.

At least ten counts were recorded for this clonotype. The chain carries TRBV6-1 and TRBJ2-5; no firm D call. V lost 3 bases, J lost 1 base, and 3 bases lay in between. The germline V gene has CDR1 MNHNS and CDR2 SASEGT. The CDR3 is made up of 12 amino acids. CDR3 nucleotides: TGTGCCAGCAGTGAGGTCCAAGAGACCCAGTACTTC. This translates into CASSEVQETQYF.

The chain joins TRBV20-1 to TRBJ2-5, with D possibly TRBD1 on 6 matching bases. Germline CDR1 DFQATT, CDR2 SNEGSKA (reference sequence). Trimming stripped 5 bases from V and 7 bases from J, with 20 bases between. This CDR3 is 14 amino acids long. Here the CDR3 DNA reads TGCAGTGCTCGGGCAGGGGCTGGCCTTGGGACCCAGTACTTC. Its translation is CSARAGAGLGTQYF.

This clonotype was recorded a few times. The rearrangement links TRBV18 to TRBJ1-6; TRBD1 is a possible D gene (5 bases). The germline V gene encodes CDR1 KGHSH and CDR2 LQKENI. V lost 3 bases to trimming and J lost 11 bases, with 17 bases between them. The CDR3 is 15 amino acids. In nucleotides, the CDR3 is TGTGCCAGCTCACCGGAGATCGGCGGGGGGACACCCCTCCACTTT. This codes for CASSPEIGGGTPLHF.

This clonotype was detected many times. In DNA, the CDR3 is TGTGCCAGCAGGTTCGTCACAGATACGCAGTATTTT. It specifies CASRFVTDTQYF. V and J are TRBV2 and TRBJ2-3; D gene ambiguous. The V gene's germline CDR1 is SNHLY and CDR2 FYNNEI. Trimming stripped 6 bases from V and 2 bases from J, with 6 bases between. This CDR3 comprises 12 residues.

J is TRBJ2-6 and V is TRBV27, with 7 nucleotides matching TRBD1. Germline trimming cut 0 bases from V and 1 base from J; bases unmatched to any gene: 6. CDR1 is MNHEY, CDR2 SMNVEV, per germline (reference sequence). The length of the CDR3 is 18 residues. The CDR3 sequence: CASSLSTGFFSGANVLTF. The CDR3, as DNA: TGTGCCAGCAGTTTATCGACAGGGTTCTTTTCTGGGGCCAACGTCCTGACTTTC.

Worth noting for this clonotype: Possible read error: a much larger clone is one base away. The V call is TRBV7-2, the J call TRBJ2-5; the match to TRBD1 covers 9 bases. CDR1 is SGHTA, CDR2 FQGNSA, per germline. This CDR3 has 14 residues. CDR3: CASSLDRGQETQNF. The CDR3 coding sequence is TGTGCCAGCAGCTTGGACAGGGGACAAGAGACCCAGAACTTC.

V gene TRBV5-1 combines with J gene TRBJ2-7, with 8 bases that match TRBD1. Per the germline V gene, CDR1 is SGHRS and CDR2 is YFSETQ. V lost 4 bases and J lost 3; bases outside the gene matches: 6. This CDR3 contains 14 residues. The CDR3 DNA follows: TGCGCCAGCAGCCCTGGACAGGGAGGCTACGAGCAGTACTTC. It yields the protein CASSPGQGGYEQYF.

The table lists this clonotype with a few counts. The chain joins TRBV7-9 to TRBJ2-7, with D possibly matching TRBD2 (5 bases). Germline V gives CDR1 SEHNR, CDR2 FQNEAQ (reference sequence). This CDR3 spans 13 amino acids. With 5 bases removed from V and 3 bases from J, the gap between germline ends came to 11 bases. This CDR3 reads CASSPTADYEQYF. The CDR3 bases are TGTGCCAGCAGCCCCACAGCGGACTACGAGCAGTACTTC.